These 27 T cell receptor beta chains came from one sample sequenced in a study of CD8 T cells in Susac syndrome. With random hexamers, reverse transcription was performed on roughly 0.45 to 1 ug of RNA. One entry per CDR3 protein results from TCRdb running MiXCR on the immunoSEQ multiplex PCR reads. Found here are over 80,000 distinct CDR3 sequences, about 93% of them singletons; the top ten hold approximately 0.9%. The sequenced material came from CD8+ T cells from PBMCs. Every receptor here comes from a human donor with Susac syndrome.

V is TRBV7-8 and J is TRBJ2-3; possible D gene TRBD2, 6 bases. The CDR3 runs to 16 residues. Trimming cost V 0 bases and J 2 bases, with 12 bases left between them. Looked up from germline, CDR1 is SGHVS and CDR2 is FQNEAQ. The CDR3 reads CASSLASGFYTDTQYF. CDR3 bases: TGTGCCAGCAGCTTAGCCAGCGGGTTCTACACAGATACGCAGTATTTT.

The chain is built from TRBV12-5 and TRBJ1-5, with a weak D call TRBD1 (5 bases). V was shortened by 5 bases and J by 1 base, with 15 bases between the two germline ends. Looked up from germline, CDR1 is LGHNT and CDR2 is FRNRAP. The CDR3 is 16 residues long. CDR3 loop: CASGAGLQKSNQPQHF. The CDR3 DNA follows: TGTGCTAGTGGTGCAGGGTTGCAAAAGAGCAATCAGCCCCAGCATTTT.

The J gene is TRBJ2-3, the V gene TRBV11-2; no definite D call. Germline CDR1 is SGHAT and CDR2 is FQNNGV. V was shortened by 5 bases and J by 0 bases, with 9 bases between the two germline ends. CDR3 size: 14 residues. Here the CDR3 reads CASSAVVSTDTQYF. The DNA of the CDR3 is TGTGCCAGCAGCGCCGTCGTTAGCACAGATACGCAGTATTTT. Full variable domain (rest looked up from reference TRBV11-2 and TRBJ2-3): EAGVAQSPRYKIIEKRQSVAFWCNPISGHATLYWYQQILGQGPKLLIQFQNNGVVDDSQLPKDRFSAERLKGVDSTLKIQPAKLEDSAVYLCASSAVVSTDTQYFGPGTRLTVL.

This chain uses TRBV18 with TRBJ2-1, with 8 bases lining up with TRBD2. Germline V CDR1 and CDR2: KGHSH, LQKENI. With 1 base clipped from V and 6 bases from J, the junction kept 5 bases outside the gene matches. The CDR3 spans 15 residues. CDR3 bases: TGTGCCAGCTCACCACTTGGAAGCGGGAGCAATGAGCAGTTCTTC. It specifies CASSPLGSGSNEQFF.

The chain employs TRBV30 and TRBJ2-7, with TRBD1 matching 8 bases. This CDR3 has 17 amino acids. Looked up from germline, CDR1 is GTSNPN and CDR2 is SVGIG (reference sequence). The J segment lost 3 bases and the V segment lost 2 bases, leaving 15 bases of the junction unmatched. The CDR3 sequence: CAWSSTEAGTGFYEQYF. For the CDR3, the DNA is TGTGCCTGGAGTTCGACGGAGGCCGGGACAGGCTTCTACGAGCAGTACTTC.

The chain employs TRBV30 and TRBJ2-1; D unresolved. V was clipped by 0 bases and J by 3 bases, with 6 bases between them. The CDR3 length is 13 residues. The germline V gene has CDR1 GTSNPN and CDR2 SVGIG (reference sequence). DNA for the CDR3: TGTGCCTGGAGTGTGGGCAGCTACAATGAGCAGTTCTTC. This codes for CAWSVGSYNEQFF.

The chain joins TRBV11-2 to TRBJ1-6; D is perhaps TRBD1 (5 bases). Per the germline V gene, CDR1 is SGHAT and CDR2 is FQNNGV. Between the trimmed V and J ends, which lost 5 bases and 9 bases, there was a span of 17 bases. This CDR3 comprises 15 residues. The CDR3 loop reads CASSHTGERGSPLHF. CDR3 nucleotide sequence: TGTGCCAGCAGCCACACGGGGGAAAGAGGTTCACCCCTCCACTTT. The full variable domain, with the rest looked up from reference TRBV11-2 and TRBJ1-6, is EAGVAQSPRYKIIEKRQSVAFWCNPISGHATLYWYQQILGQGPKLLIQFQNNGVVDDSQLPKDRFSAERLKGVDSTLKIQPAKLEDSAVYLCASSHTGERGSPLHFGNGTRLTVT.

V gene TRBV2 combines with J gene TRBJ2-2; TRBD2 matches at 10 bases. V shed 7 bases and J 6 bases; nucleotides not matched to a gene: 8. The CDR3 sequence is 15 residues long. CDR1 and CDR2 from the germline V gene are SNHLY and FYNNEI. The CDR3 nucleotides are TGTGCCAGCAAAAGGACTAGCGGAAAGTCCGGGGAGCTGTTTTTT. Its protein is CASKRTSGKSGELFF. Full variable domain (outside the CDR3, taken from reference TRBV2 and TRBJ2-2): EPEVTQTPSHQVTQMGQEVILRCVPISNHLYFYWYRQILGQKVEFLVSFYNNEISEKSEIFDDQFSVERPDGSNFTLKIRSTKLEDSAMYFCASKRTSGKSGELFFGEGSRLTVL.

J is TRBJ1-2 and V is TRBV2; 7 bases are shared with TRBD1. V gave up 7 bases and J gave up 4 bases; unmatched junction bases: 9. CDR1 is SNHLY and CDR2 is FYNNEI in the germline V gene. CDR3 length: 14 amino acids. CDR3 residues: CASMRQGYSYGYTF. For the CDR3, the DNA is TGTGCCAGCATGAGACAGGGTTACAGCTATGGCTACACCTTC.

The DNA of the CDR3 is TGTGCCAGCCCCCCCGAAGACGGCCCCTACGAGCAGTACTTC. Translated: CASPPEDGPYEQYF. V and J are TRBV7-9 and TRBJ2-7, with unresolved D. Germline V gene sequence: CDR1 SEHNR, CDR2 FQNEAQ (reference sequence). There are 14 residues in the CDR3. V was trimmed by 8 bases and J by 2 bases, leaving 16 bases between them.

This clonotype was detected only a few times. The chain recombines TRBV11-1 with TRBJ2-7; D is unclear. The CDR3 spans 14 residues. Trimming took 1 base from V and 4 from J, leaving 11 bases between them. The germline V gene has CDR1 SGHAT and CDR2 FQDESV (reference sequence). The CDR3 bases are TGTGCCAGCAGCTTAGGAACCACTAATTACGAGCAGTACTTC. It translates to CASSLGTTNYEQYF.

This sequence joins TRBV30 and TRBJ2-7; no clear D gene. Trimming stripped 2 bases from V and 3 bases from J, with 5 bases between. The germline V gene has CDR1 GTSNPN and CDR2 SVGIG (reference sequence). The CDR3 runs 11 residues. CDR3 loop: CAWSRSYEQYF. In DNA, the CDR3 is TGTGCCTGGAGTCGCAGCTACGAGCAGTACTTC.

The chain recombines TRBV2 with TRBJ1-1; D ambiguous. Trimming took off 2 bases at V and 1 base at J, with 11 bases between the two ends. The CDR3 has 15 residues. The germline gives CDR1 SNHLY, CDR2 FYNNEI. DNA for the CDR3: TGTGCCAGCAGTGAATCGGAACACCAGAACACTGAAGCTTTCTTT. It yields the protein CASSESEHQNTEAFF.

The V and J genes are TRBV11-2 and TRBJ2-5; possibly TRBD1 for D (6 bases). The CDR3 runs 16 residues. Per the germline V gene, CDR1 is SGHAT and CDR2 is FQNNGV. The germline V and J ends were trimmed by 6 bases and 5 bases, with 22 bases remaining between them. CDR3 nucleotide sequence: TGTGCCAGCAGTTCCCCAGATGCAGGGGTAGCCGAGACCCAGTACTTC. This codes for CASSSPDAGVAETQYF.

The J gene is TRBJ2-5, the V gene TRBV27; maybe TRBD1 (6 bases). Deletions cut 6 bases from V and 0 bases from J, with 17 bases between. The CDR3 length is 16 residues. CDR1 and CDR2 (germline): MNHEY, SMNVEV (reference sequence). The CDR3 coding sequence is TGTGCCAGCAGCCCCTCGACAGGCGAGTACCAAGAGACCCAGTACTTC. Protein product: CASSPSTGEYQETQYF.

The chain has TRBV11-2 and TRBJ2-5, with D tentatively TRBD1 (6 bases). The CDR3 has 14 residues. Germline values: CDR1 SGHAT, CDR2 FQNNGV. Trimming pared 0 bases from V and 2 bases from J, leaving 7 bases between. The CDR3 sequence is CASSLEGQQETQYF. CDR3 sequence (DNA): TGTGCCAGCAGCTTAGAAGGACAGCAAGAGACCCAGTACTTC.

This chain uses TRBV29-1 with TRBJ1-1, with D possibly matching TRBD1 (5 bases). Deletions cut 3 bases from V and 6 bases from J, with 14 bases between. The CDR3 runs 13 residues. Germline CDR1 reads SQVTM; CDR2 reads ANQGSEA. CDR3 DNA sequence: TGCAGCGTTGAGTCAGGGTGGACTGCTGAAGCTTTCTTT. Translated: CSVESGWTAEAFF. The full variable domain, in which reference TRBV29-1 and TRBJ1-1 provide the parts outside the CDR3, is SAVISQKPSRDICQRGTSLTIQCQVDSQVTMMFWYRQQPGQSLTLIATANQGSEATYESGFVIDKFPISRPNLTFSTLTVSNMSPEDSSIYLCSVESGWTAEAFFGQGTRLTVV.

The chain joins TRBV3-1 to TRBJ2-5, with 8 bases aligning to TRBD1. Germline lookup yields CDR1 LGHDT and CDR2 YNNKEL (reference sequence). The CDR3 totals 15 residues. J was trimmed by 2 bases and V by 3 bases; bases with no gene match: 5. CDR3 DNA sequence: TGTGCCAGCAGCCAGCCGGGACAGGAGCAAGAGACCCAGTACTTC. The encoded protein is CASSQPGQEQETQYF.

The genes are TRBV18 and TRBJ2-5; 7 nucleotides line up with TRBD2. V lost 7 bases, J lost 1 base, and 12 bases stayed unmatched. CDR1 and CDR2 from the germline V gene are KGHSH and LQKENI. The CDR3 is 16 amino acids. CDR3 sequence: CASFFGTREAQETQYF. The CDR3 DNA reads as TGTGCCAGCTTCTTCGGGACCCGGGAGGCCCAAGAGACCCAGTACTTC.

The rearrangement uses TRBV5-1 and TRBJ1-2; D is possibly TRBD1 (6 bases). The V and J ends lost 5 bases and 4 bases respectively, with 12 bases between them. Looked up from germline, CDR1 is SGHRS and CDR2 is YFSETQ. The CDR3 contains 13 residues. The CDR3 region is CASSLDRTYGYTF. In nucleotides, the CDR3 is TGCGCCAGCAGTCTCGACAGGACCTATGGCTACACCTTC.

The chain joins TRBV12-5 to TRBJ1-1, with a weak D call TRBD1 (5 bases). With 0 bases removed from V and 0 bases from J, the gap between germline ends came to 14 bases. The length of the CDR3 is 17 residues. CDR1 LGHNT and CDR2 FRNRAP come from the germline V gene. CDR3 residues: CASGLVRDGGMNTEAFF. In DNA, the CDR3 is TGTGCTAGTGGTTTGGTCCGGGACGGCGGCATGAACACTGAAGCTTTCTTT. Full variable domain (remainder filled in from reference TRBV12-5 and TRBJ1-1): DARVTQTPRHKVTEMGQEVTMRCQPILGHNTVFWYRQTMMQGLELLAYFRNRAPLDDSGMPKDRFSAEMPDATLATLKIQPSEPRDSAVYFCASGLVRDGGMNTEAFFGQGTRLTVV.

The chain combines TRBV12-3 or TRBV12-4 with TRBJ1-3; D uncertain. The CDR3 sequence is 13 residues long. Trimming cost V 11 bases and J 7 bases, with 18 bases left between them. The CDR3 nucleotides are TGTGCCTTTGGGCAGAGTTTAGGGAACACCATATATTTT. Residues: CAFGQSLGNTIYF.

The rearrangement joins TRBV28 to TRBJ2-6; no reliable D call. The germline V gene has CDR1 MDHEN and CDR2 SYDVKM. CDR3 size: 13 residues. Trimming removed 7 bases from V and 4 bases from J, with 8 bases in between. The CDR3 sequence is CASTELGANVLTF. DNA for the CDR3: TGTGCCAGCACCGAGCTGGGGGCCAACGTCCTGACTTTC.

The chain recombines TRBV11-3 with TRBJ2-1; a possible D gene is TRBD1 (6 bases). Germline CDR1 is SGHNT and CDR2 is YENEEA. Deletions cut 4 bases from V and 4 bases from J, with 8 bases between. The CDR3 contains 13 residues. CDR3 coding DNA: TGTGCCAGCAGCTACGACAGGTACAATGAGCAGTTCTTC. Translating it yields CASSYDRYNEQFF.

The chain has TRBV14 and TRBJ2-1; D remains unclear. In germline, CDR1 is SGHDN, CDR2 FVKESK. The CDR3 consists of 15 residues. V lost 4 bases and J 4 bases, leaving 14 bases between the germline ends. The CDR3 loop is CASSLRSTPYNEQFF. CDR3 in DNA: TGTGCCAGCAGCCTTCGTTCTACGCCATACAATGAGCAGTTCTTC.

V gene TRBV11-2 combines with J gene TRBJ2-7, with 7 bases matching TRBD2. The trim removed 4 bases at V and 1 base at J, leaving 1 base unmatched. The CDR3 sequence is 13 residues long. CDR1 is SGHAT, CDR2 FQNNGV, per germline. CDR3 nucleotide sequence: TGTGCCAGCAGCTGGGGACTATCCTACGAGCAGTACTTC. This encodes CASSWGLSYEQYF. Full variable domain (rest looked up from reference TRBV11-2 and TRBJ2-7): EAGVAQSPRYKIIEKRQSVAFWCNPISGHATLYWYQQILGQGPKLLIQFQNNGVVDDSQLPKDRFSAERLKGVDSTLKIQPAKLEDSAVYLCASSWGLSYEQYFGPGTRLTVT.

Only one count was recorded for this clonotype. The gene calls are TRBV11-1 and TRBJ2-1, with 8 bases matching TRBD2. The CDR3 has 17 amino acids. Trimming took 5 bases from V and 6 from J; bases not matched to a gene: 15. CDR1 SGHAT and CDR2 FQDESV come from the germline V gene (reference sequence). CDR3 loop: CASSPLDTRAGGNEQFF. The CDR3 DNA is TGTGCCAGCAGCCCCCTGGACACTAGGGCGGGGGGCAATGAGCAGTTCTTC.